The 16 T cell receptor beta chains presented below share a single source sample, sequenced in a study of technical replicates of blood from a few donors. TCRdb keeps only in-frame clones here, not all; method: immunoSEQ multiplex PCR. The sample gives tens of thousands of clones, 93% of which show up once; roughly 0.26% is in the top ten. Specimen: T cells isolated from PBMCs. The receptor source for this set is a human donor in good health.

The chain has TRBV14 and TRBJ2-2; 10 nucleotides line up with TRBD2. V lost 2 bases to trimming and J lost 5 bases; unmatched junction nucleotides: 11. The CDR3 is made up of 18 amino acids. The germline V gene encodes CDR1 SGHDN and CDR2 FVKESK. CDR3 loop: CASSQFGSGRARTGELFF. The CDR3 DNA sequence: TGTGCCAGCAGCCAATTCGGGAGCGGGAGGGCCCGGACCGGGGAGCTGTTTTTT.

This rearrangement joins TRBV9 to TRBJ1-3; D not resolved. Germline loops: CDR1 SGDLS, CDR2 YYNGEE. The V and J ends lost 1 base and 0 bases respectively, with 5 bases between them. This CDR3 has 14 amino acids. DNA of the CDR3: TGTGCCAGCAGCGTACGGGGCTCTGGAAACACCATATATTTT. Protein: CASSVRGSGNTIYF.

The CDR3 sequence is CASSLGRGRGTGANVLTF. As DNA, the CDR3 is TGTGCCAGCAGTTTAGGCAGGGGGCGAGGTACAGGGGCCAACGTCCTGACTTTC. The chain has TRBV28 and TRBJ2-6; 8 nucleotides line up with TRBD1. J gave up 4 bases and V 2 bases, and 10 bases lay outside the gene matches. In germline, CDR1 is MDHEN, CDR2 SYDVKM. CDR3 length: 18 amino acids.

The gene calls are TRBV19 and TRBJ2-5; TRBD1 matches at 8 bases. The CDR3 is 16 residues long. Trimming took 3 bases from V and 5 from J; bases not matched to a gene: 11. Germline V gives CDR1 LNHDA, CDR2 SQIVND (reference sequence). The CDR3 here is CASSIVGQGVMETQYF. The CDR3 bases are TGTGCCAGTAGTATCGTAGGACAGGGTGTCATGGAGACCCAGTACTTC.

The chain uses TRBV11-3 and TRBJ2-1, with TRBD2 matching 11 bases. Germline lookup yields CDR1 SGHNT and CDR2 YENEEA. J lost 9 bases, V lost 5 bases, and 9 bases had no gene match. This CDR3 has 15 residues. The CDR3 DNA reads as TGTGCCAGCAGCCCAGGACTAGCGGGTCATTCTGAGCAGTTCTTC. This translates into CASSPGLAGHSEQFF.

The V and J genes are TRBV11-3 and TRBJ2-1, with D possibly TRBD2 on 6 matching bases. V lost 3 bases, J lost 1 base, and 10 bases lay in between. CDR1 SGHNT and CDR2 YENEEA come from the germline V gene. The CDR3 sequence is 15 residues long. CDR3 in DNA: TGTGCCAGCAGCTTGGGCGGGAATTCCTACAATGAGCAGTTCTTC. Translating it yields CASSLGGNSYNEQFF.

V is TRBV5-5 and J is TRBJ2-7; 9 bases line up with TRBD1. The junction had 6 bases not matched to a gene; V was cut back by 4 bases and J by 4 bases. This CDR3 is 14 amino acids long. CDR1 and CDR2 (germline): SGHKS, YYEKEE (reference sequence). CDR3 DNA: TGTGCCAGCAGCCCGAGACAGGGGGGGTACGAGCAGTACTTC. Encoded protein: CASSPRQGGYEQYF.

In its sample, this clone was seen a few times. V usage is TRBV2 and J usage is TRBJ1-3; 9 nucleotides line up with TRBD1. This CDR3 is 15 amino acids long. Germline values: CDR1 SNHLY, CDR2 FYNNEI. V gave up 6 bases and J gave up 4 bases; unmatched junction bases: 7. The CDR3 DNA follows: TGTGCCAGCAGGACCGGGACAGGGACAGGAAACACCATATATTTT. Its protein is CASRTGTGTGNTIYF.

This chain joins TRBV28 and TRBJ2-1, with TRBD1 matching over 9 bases. The CDR3 is 15 residues long. V was clipped by 3 bases and J by 7 bases; unmatched bases: 7. Germline assignment: CDR1 MDHEN and CDR2 SYDVKM. DNA for the CDR3: TGTGCCAGCAGTTTTTTGGGGACAGGGATTAATGAGCAGTTCTTC. Translated, it gives CASSFLGTGINEQFF.

The rearrangement uses TRBV27 and TRBJ2-3, with D perhaps TRBD2 (6 bases). V was pared by 5 bases and J by 2 bases, with 14 bases between. This CDR3 has 15 amino acids. Germline loops: CDR1 MNHEY, CDR2 SMNVEV (reference sequence). CDR3 bases: TGTGCCAGCAGTACCCGCGGGACGCTCACAGATACGCAGTATTTT. Translation gives CASSTRGTLTDTQYF.

The J gene is TRBJ2-2, the V gene TRBV5-1; TRBD2 aligns across 11 bases. The trim removed 5 bases at V and 4 bases at J, leaving 7 bases unmatched. The CDR3 is made up of 16 amino acids. CDR1 and CDR2 (germline): SGHRS, YFSETQ. The CDR3 DNA sequence: TGCGCCAGCAGTTATAGACTAGCGGGATCCACCGGGGAGCTGTTTTTT. Translated, it gives CASSYRLAGSTGELFF.

The chain links TRBV6-1 to TRBJ2-7; no definite D call. The CDR3 has 13 amino acids. The V end was cut by 3 bases, the J end by 5 bases, with 11 bases between. CDR1 is MNHNS, CDR2 SASEGT, per germline. This CDR3 is CASSDPGYDEQYF. The CDR3 DNA is TGTGCCAGCAGTGATCCCGGTTACGACGAGCAGTACTTC.

This chain connects TRBV6-1 to TRBJ1-1, with 7 bases that match TRBD1. V shed 3 bases, J shed 10 bases, and the junction held 11 bases outside the gene matches. CDR1 and CDR2 from the germline V gene are MNHNS and SASEGT. This CDR3 is built from 14 residues. The CDR3 reads CASSDANRGFGAFF. In DNA form, the CDR3 reads TGTGCCAGCAGTGACGCAAACAGGGGTTTTGGAGCTTTCTTT.

This clone came up a few times. The genes are TRBV4-1 and TRBJ1-1; a weak D match, TRBD1 (6 bases). This CDR3 comprises 14 residues. Germline V gene data show CDR1 as MGHRA and CDR2 as YSYEKL. The V and J ends lost 5 bases and 0 bases respectively, with 10 bases between them. The CDR3 region is CASSRQVVNTEAFF. The CDR3 DNA reads TGCGCCAGCAGCAGACAGGTTGTGAACACTGAAGCTTTCTTT.

This clone was observed once. CDR3 region: CASSPSQGRVGYTF. In nucleotides, the CDR3 is TGCGCCAGCAGCCCGAGCCAGGGAAGGGTCGGCTACACCTTC. The chain combines TRBV4-1 with TRBJ1-2; the D gene is possibly TRBD1 (5 bases). The germline gives CDR1 MGHRA, CDR2 YSYEKL. The germline V and J ends were trimmed by 4 bases and 8 bases, with 17 bases remaining between them. The CDR3 is 14 residues long.

This clone was observed a single time. V usage is TRBV7-9 and J usage is TRBJ1-1; D is ambiguous. Trimming shortened V by 5 bases and J by 1 base, and 17 bases separated the two germline ends. The CDR3 runs to 16 residues. CDR1 and CDR2 (germline): SEHNR, FQNEAQ (reference sequence). CDR3 in DNA: TGTGCCAGCAGCAATCCCCCCTGGAGGGCGAACACTGAAGCTTTCTTT. Translating gives CASSNPPWRANTEAFF.